This passage covers 8 T cell receptor beta chains from one sample sequenced in a study of tumor and adjacent non-tumor tissue in lung cancer (dated by TCRdb to about 2018). RNA was isolated from bulk, unsorted tissue, and RNA quality was assessed with a NanoDrop ND-1000 and an Agilent 2100. Normal lung samples were distant non-tumor tissue taken more than 3 cm from the tumor edge. Receptor libraries were prepared by multiplex PCR. Sequencing used an Illumina HiSeq 2500. Following protocols modified from ARM-PCR, the researchers constructed TCRbeta libraries through three rounds of nested PCR with primers (Table S4). TCRdb reprocessed the public reads (quality trimming at Q25 with fastp, clone calling with MiXCR) and kept in-frame beta chains. Entries that share a CDR3 protein sequence are merged under the most common genes and DNA. In all, the sample holds over 80,000 distinct CDR3 sequences, and more than 75% of those were seen once. The ten biggest clones cover about a fifth of the sample.

The specimen was distant non-tumor lung tissue. Receptors originate from a woman between 50 and 59 years old with non-small cell lung cancer.

This clonotype was picked up one time. The V and J genes are TRBV11-1 and TRBJ2-5, with D possibly matching TRBD1 (6 bases). Germline V gene lookup returns CDR1 SGHAT and CDR2 FQDESV (reference sequence). Trimming pared 7 bases from V and 6 bases from J, leaving 18 bases between. This CDR3 contains 14 residues. The CDR3 DNA reads TGTGCCAGCAACCCGGGACAAGGCGTGAAGACCCAGTACTTC. This gives the protein CASNPGQGVKTQYF. Using reference TRBV11-1 and TRBJ2-5 for the parts outside the CDR3, the full variable domain is EAEVAQSPRYKITEKSQAVAFWCDPISGHATLYWYRQILGQGPELLVQFQDESVVDDSQLPKDRFSAERLKGVDSTLKIQPAELGDSAMYLCASNPGQGVKTQYFGPGTRLLVL.

The V gene is TRBV30, the J gene TRBJ2-6; tentatively, D is TRBD1 (5 bases). Looked up from germline, CDR1 is GTSNPN and CDR2 is SVGIG (reference sequence). This CDR3 comprises 14 residues. Trimming took 0 bases from V and 11 from J, leaving 14 bases between them. The chain's CDR3 is CAWSVSSGADVLTF. CDR3 DNA sequence: TGTGCCTGGAGTGTATCCTCTGGGGCTGACGTCCTGACTTTC.

Concerning this clonotype: One junction end does not reproduce the germline sequence, and a read error may be involved. The chain combines TRBV6-5 with TRBJ2-1; the match to TRBD2 covers 9 bases. The CDR3 has 16 amino acids. Germline lookup yields CDR1 MNHEY and CDR2 SVGAGI. CDR3: CASSYSSSGKYNEHFF. CDR3 coding DNA: TGTGCTAGCAGTTACTCGTCTAGCGGGAAGTACAATGAGCACTTCTTC.

This clonotype occurred a few times. The junction differs from germline at one of its ends, possibly a read error. The rearrangement links TRBV20-1 to TRBJ2-7; D uncertain. CDR3 length: 13 amino acids. From germline, CDR1 is DFQATT and CDR2 SNEGSKA (reference sequence). CDR3 coding DNA: TGCAATGCTAGAGATCCCACAAGCCTCCGAGCGTACTTC. Its translation: CNARDPTSLRAYF.

The chain employs TRBV11-2 and TRBJ2-3, with D perhaps matching TRBD2 (5 bases). The germline V gene has CDR1 SGHAT and CDR2 FQNNGV. The CDR3 is 19 residues long. Trimming cost V 0 bases and J 1 base, with 20 bases left between them. The CDR3 coding sequence is TGTGCCAGCAGCTTAGATGTAACGGGATATGTAAGCGGCACAGATACGCAGTATTTT. Translation gives CASSLDVTGYVSGTDTQYF.

In the case of this clonotype: One end of the junction does not line up with germline, which may come from a read error. The V and J genes are TRBV7-2 and TRBJ1-2; TRBD1 agrees at 10 bases. This CDR3 has 14 residues. CDR1 and CDR2 (germline): SGHTA, FQGNSA. The CDR3 protein is CASTSLGQGRGYIF. CDR3 nucleotides: TGTGCCAGCACCTCCTTGGGACAGGGGCGCGGCTACATCTTC.

Comment on this clonotype: One end of the junction varies from germline; a read error may be responsible. CDR3 protein: CASSLVDSNHHQNF. CDR3 in DNA: TGTGCCAGCAGTTTAGTGGATAGCAATCATCACCAGAATTTT. The V call is TRBV12-3 or TRBV12-4, the J call TRBJ1-5; D not resolved. The CDR3 is made up of 14 amino acids.

The J gene is TRBJ1-1, the V gene TRBV6-5; D is uncertain. Germline V gene sequence: CDR1 MNHEY, CDR2 SVGAGI. This CDR3 is built from 15 residues. The CDR3, as DNA: TGTGTCAGTAGTTTGCACACAAATAGTGGCACTGAAGCTTTCTTT. Protein sequence: CVSSLHTNSGTEAFF.